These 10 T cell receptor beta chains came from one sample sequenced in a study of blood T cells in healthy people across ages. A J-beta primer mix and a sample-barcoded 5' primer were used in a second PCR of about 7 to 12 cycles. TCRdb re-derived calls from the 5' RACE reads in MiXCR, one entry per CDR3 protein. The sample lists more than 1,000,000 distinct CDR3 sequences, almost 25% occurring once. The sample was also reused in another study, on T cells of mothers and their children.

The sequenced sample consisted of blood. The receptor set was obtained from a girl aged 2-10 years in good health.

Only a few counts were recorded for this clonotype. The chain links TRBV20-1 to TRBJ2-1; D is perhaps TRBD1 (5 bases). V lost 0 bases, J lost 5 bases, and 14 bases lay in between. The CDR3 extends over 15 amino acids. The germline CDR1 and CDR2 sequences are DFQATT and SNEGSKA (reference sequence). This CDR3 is CSARDFQDKNNEQFF. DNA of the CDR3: TGCAGTGCTAGAGATTTTCAGGACAAGAACAATGAGCAGTTCTTC.

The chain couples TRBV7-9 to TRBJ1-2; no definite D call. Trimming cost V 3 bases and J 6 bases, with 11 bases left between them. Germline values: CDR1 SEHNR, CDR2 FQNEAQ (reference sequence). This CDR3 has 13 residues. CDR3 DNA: TGTGCCAGCAGCTTTTTTGCTGCGGATGGCTACACCTTC. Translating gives CASSFFAADGYTF.

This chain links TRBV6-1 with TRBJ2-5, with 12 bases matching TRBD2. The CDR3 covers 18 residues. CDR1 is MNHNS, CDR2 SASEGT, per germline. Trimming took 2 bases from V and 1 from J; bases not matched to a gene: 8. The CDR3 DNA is TGTGCCAGCAGTGAACTAGCGGGGGGGCACCGGTCCCAAGAGACCCAGTACTTC. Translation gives CASSELAGGHRSQETQYF.

The CDR3 sequence: CSARTGGWNQPQHF. CDR3 nucleotide sequence: TGCAGTGCTAGGACAGGGGGCTGGAATCAGCCCCAGCATTTT. The rearrangement joins TRBV20-1 to TRBJ1-5, with 10 bases that match TRBD1. With V trimmed by 3 bases and J by 4 bases, 3 bases remained unmatched. Germline V gives CDR1 DFQATT, CDR2 SNEGSKA (reference sequence). This CDR3 is 14 amino acids long.

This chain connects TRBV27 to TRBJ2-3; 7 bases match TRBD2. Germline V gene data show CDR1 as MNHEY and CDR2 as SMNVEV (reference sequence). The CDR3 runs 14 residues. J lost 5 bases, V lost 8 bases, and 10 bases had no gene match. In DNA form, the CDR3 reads TGTGCCAGCGGGGCTCGGGGGAGGGTAGATACGCAGTATTTT. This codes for CASGARGRVDTQYF.

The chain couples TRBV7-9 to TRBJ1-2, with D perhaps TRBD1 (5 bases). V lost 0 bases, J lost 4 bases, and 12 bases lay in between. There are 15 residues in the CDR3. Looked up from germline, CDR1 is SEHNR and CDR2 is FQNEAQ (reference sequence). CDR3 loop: CASSLAMEGPYGYTF. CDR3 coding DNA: TGTGCCAGCAGCTTAGCGATGGAGGGGCCCTATGGCTACACCTTC.

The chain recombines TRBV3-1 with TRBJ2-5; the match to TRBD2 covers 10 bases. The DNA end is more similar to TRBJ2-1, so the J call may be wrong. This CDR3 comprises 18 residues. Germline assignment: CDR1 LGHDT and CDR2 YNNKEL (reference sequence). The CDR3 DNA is TGTGCCAGCAGCTCTCTGGGGATCCTAGCGGGAGCTGGTAATGAGCAGTTCTTC. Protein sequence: CASSSLGILAGAGNEQFF.

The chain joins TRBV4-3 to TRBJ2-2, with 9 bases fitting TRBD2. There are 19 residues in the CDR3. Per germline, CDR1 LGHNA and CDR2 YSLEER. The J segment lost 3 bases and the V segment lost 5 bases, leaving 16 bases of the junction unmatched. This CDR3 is CASSVRLAADLVDTGELFF. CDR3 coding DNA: TGCGCCAGCAGCGTGCGACTAGCGGCGGACCTTGTGGACACCGGGGAGCTGTTTTTT.

CDR3 protein: CASSEEAQYF. CDR3 nucleotides: TGTGCCAGCAGTGAAGAAGCCCAGTACTTC. The chain recombines TRBV25-1 with TRBJ2-5; D not certain. Germline V gene lookup returns CDR1 MGHDK and CDR2 SYGVNS. V shed 2 bases and J shed 9 bases, with 4 bases lying between them. The CDR3 is made up of 10 amino acids.

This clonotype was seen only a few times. DNA for the CDR3: TGTGCCAGCAGTTACGGGACTAGCCGCACAGATACGCAGTATTTT. This gives the protein CASSYGTSRTDTQYF. This chain connects TRBV6-5 to TRBJ2-3, with 9 positions matching TRBD2. This CDR3 is 15 amino acids long. V lost 2 bases and J lost 1; bases outside the gene matches: 1. Germline CDR1 reads MNHEY; CDR2 reads SVGAGI.